This TCR beta chain is drawn from a study of blood T cells in healthy people across ages. The draw of peripheral blood yielded ten milliliters from each donor. Isolation yielded PBMCs, at least 6 million per sample, in every case. Every sample gave at least 5.5 micrograms of total RNA when it was extracted. Only a few counts were recorded for this clonotype. PCR was performed a second time for about 7 to 12 cycles using a sample-barcoded 5' primer and a J-beta primer mix. Each sample provided no less than 3 million CDR3-containing paired-end reads. TCRdb ran MiXCR on the 5' RACE reads and lists one entry per CDR3 protein. The repertoire holds 1.5 million to 1.9 million distinct CDR3 sequences, with roughly two fifths as singletons. V shed 2 bases, J shed 10 bases, and the junction held 7 bases outside the gene matches. CDR3 length equals 13 residues.

The chain uses TRBV12-3 or TRBV12-4 and TRBJ1-1; 7 nucleotides match TRBD1. The clonotype was recovered from a young woman in good health. Sequencing was carried out using blood. Here the CDR3 DNA reads TGTGCCAGCAGTTTAACAGGGGCGTCTAGAGCTTTCTTT. It specifies CASSLTGASRAFF.